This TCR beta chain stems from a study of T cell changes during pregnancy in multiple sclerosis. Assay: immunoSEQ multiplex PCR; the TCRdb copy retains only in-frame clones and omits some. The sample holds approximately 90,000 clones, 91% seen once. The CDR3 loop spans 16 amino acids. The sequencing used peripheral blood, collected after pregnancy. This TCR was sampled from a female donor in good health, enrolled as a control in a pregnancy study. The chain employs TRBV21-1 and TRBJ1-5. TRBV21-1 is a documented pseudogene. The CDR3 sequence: CASSKARAVPNQPQHF. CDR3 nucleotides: TGTGCCAGCAGCAAAGCGAGGGCAGTTCCCAATCAGCCCCAGCATTTT.